Below are 21 T cell receptor beta chains sequenced from a single sample in a study of blood T cell repertoires in COVID-19 (dated by TCRdb to 2020 to 2021). Receptors were amplified or captured by the immunoSEQ multiplex PCR assay. What TCRdb holds here is the immuneACCESS table cut down to in-frame rearrangements. Part of the clones is not present; checked against another copy, under half of the missing clones reflect an unresolved V gene, and the others are unexplained. Recorded for this sample are about 280,000 clones; approximately 86% of them occurred a single time. The ten most abundant clones make up roughly 2.2% of the sample. Sequencing used peripheral blood. The receptor source for this set is a woman aged 45 to 65 who had recovered from COVID-19.

This sequence joins TRBV5-1 and TRBJ1-1; perhaps TRBD1 as D (6 bases). CDR1 and CDR2 (germline): SGHRS, YFSETQ. This CDR3 has 14 residues. Trimming pared 3 bases from V and 1 base from J, leaving 10 bases between. The DNA for the CDR3 is TGCGCCAGCAGCTCTGGACAGACGAACACTGAAGCTTTCTTT. Protein product: CASSSGQTNTEAFF.

V and J are TRBV27 and TRBJ2-1, with TRBD2 matching 8 bases. The CDR3 sequence is 14 residues long. The trim removed 5 bases at V and 8 bases at J, leaving 8 bases unmatched. Germline CDR1 reads MNHEY; CDR2 reads SMNVEV (reference sequence). This CDR3 is CASSLLAVGYEQFF. The CDR3 DNA sequence: TGTGCCAGCAGTCTACTAGCGGTAGGATATGAGCAGTTCTTC.

CDR3 sequence reads: CASGFQGNSPLHF. The CDR3 region has the DNA TGTGCTAGTGGTTTCCAGGGGAATTCACCCCTCCACTTT. The V gene is TRBV12-5, the J gene TRBJ1-6; weak D call: TRBD1 (6 bases). The CDR3 length is 13 residues. Germline V gene lookup returns CDR1 LGHNT and CDR2 FRNRAP. Deletions cut 3 bases from V and 7 bases from J, with 7 bases between.

The J gene is TRBJ1-1, the V gene TRBV28; TRBD1 matches at 10 bases. CDR3 length: 15 amino acids. J gave up 5 bases and V 4 bases, and 7 bases lay outside the gene matches. CDR1 is MDHEN and CDR2 is SYDVKM in the germline V gene. Here the CDR3 reads CASSYRQGAYTEAFF. The CDR3 DNA sequence: TGTGCCAGCAGTTATCGACAGGGGGCGTATACTGAAGCTTTCTTT.

The chain has TRBV30 and TRBJ1-1, with 7 bases fitting TRBD1. The CDR3 extends over 11 amino acids. Germline CDR1 and CDR2: GTSNPN and SVGIG (reference sequence). The CDR3 coding sequence is TGTGCTTGGGACAGATCTAATGAAGCTTTCTTT. This codes for CAWDRSNEAFF.

In this sample, this clone turned up once. The DNA of the CDR3 is TGTGCCATCAGTGAGCTTGGACAGGGGGCCGACGAGCAGTACTTC. This sequence encodes CAISELGQGADEQYF. This sequence joins TRBV10-3 and TRBJ2-7; TRBD1 matches at 11 bases. CDR3 size: 15 residues. V lost 2 bases, J lost 5 bases, and 5 bases stayed unmatched. CDR1 is ENHRY, CDR2 SYGVKD, per germline.

The genes are TRBV4-1 and TRBJ2-6; D possibly corresponds to TRBD1 (6 bases). V was cut by 3 bases and J by 0 bases, with 9 bases left in between. Germline V gene data show CDR1 as MGHRA and CDR2 as YSYEKL. This CDR3 has 16 residues. CDR3 protein: CASSHAQGSGANVLTF. CDR3 DNA sequence: TGCGCCAGCAGCCATGCACAGGGCTCTGGGGCCAACGTCCTGACTTTC.

The V call is TRBV27, the J call TRBJ1-3; D is uncertain. From germline, CDR1 is MNHEY and CDR2 SMNVEV (reference sequence). The CDR3 contains 15 residues. The V end lost 3 bases, the J end lost 2 bases, and 11 bases lay between the germline ends. CDR3 loop: CASSFDYRPGNTIYF. DNA for the CDR3: TGTGCCAGCAGTTTTGACTATAGACCTGGAAACACCATATATTTT.

The CDR3 DNA follows: TGTGCCAGCAGTTTAAACACCGGGGAGCTGTTTTTT. Protein product: CASSLNTGELFF. The chain combines TRBV6-6 with TRBJ2-2; D is unclear. CDR1 and CDR2 (germline): MNHNY, SVGAGI (reference sequence). The CDR3 runs to 12 residues. Trimming cost V 4 bases and J 2 bases, with 2 bases left between them.

The chain joins TRBV7-2 to TRBJ2-7; 10 bases agree with TRBD2. The J segment lost 9 bases and the V segment lost 1 base, leaving 9 bases of the junction unmatched. This CDR3 is built from 15 residues. Germline V lookup: CDR1 SGHTA, CDR2 FQGNSA. CDR3 DNA: TGTGCCAGCAGCTTAGGGGTCACTAGCGGGACTGTGCAGTACTTC. This gives the protein CASSLGVTSGTVQYF.

V usage is TRBV11-2 and J usage is TRBJ2-7; TRBD2 is a possible D gene (5 bases). The CDR3 contains 14 residues. From germline, CDR1 is SGHAT and CDR2 FQNNGV. With 3 bases removed from V and 3 bases from J, the gap between germline ends came to 12 bases. The CDR3 DNA reads as TGTGCCAGCAGCTTCATCCGGGATGGCTACGAGCAGTACTTC. Its translation: CASSFIRDGYEQYF.

The chain links TRBV7-8 to TRBJ2-3; possibly TRBD1 for D (6 bases). Germline-derived CDR1 and CDR2 are SGHVS and FQNEAQ. Trimming pared 0 bases from V and 3 bases from J, leaving 13 bases between. CDR3 length: 16 residues. CDR3: CASSLANRVGTDTQYF. Here the CDR3 DNA reads TGTGCCAGCAGCTTAGCAAACAGGGTCGGGACAGATACGCAGTATTTT.

CDR3 nucleotides: TGTGCCAGCAGCTGGCCCAGGGCGGGGATTAACAATGAGCAGTTCTTC. Amino acid sequence: CASSWPRAGINNEQFF. The gene calls are TRBV11-2 and TRBJ2-1; D might be TRBD2 (6 bases). Per the germline V gene, CDR1 is SGHAT and CDR2 is FQNNGV. V lost 4 bases, J lost 5 bases, and 18 bases lay in between. The length of the CDR3 is 16 residues.

The chain links TRBV13 to TRBJ1-2; no definite D call. Germline lookup yields CDR1 PRHDT and CDR2 FYEKMQ (reference sequence). The CDR3 contains 15 residues. Trimming took 1 base from V and 3 from J, leaving 12 bases between them. The chain's CDR3 is CASSLVRRGDYGYTF. The CDR3 DNA reads TGTGCCAGCAGCTTAGTCCGCCGGGGAGACTATGGCTACACCTTC.

The chain has TRBV18 and TRBJ2-1; no clear D gene. The CDR3 consists of 14 residues. The V end was cut by 0 bases, the J end by 6 bases, with 9 bases between. From germline, CDR1 is KGHSH and CDR2 LQKENI. CDR3 sequence (DNA): TGTGCCAGCTCACCACCGGTTGGCCCCAATGAGCAGTTCTTC. Protein product: CASSPPVGPNEQFF.

The V call is TRBV7-2, the J call TRBJ2-2; TRBD2 is a possible D gene (7 bases). The germline V and J ends were trimmed by 1 base and 10 bases, with 10 bases remaining between them. Germline V lookup: CDR1 SGHTA, CDR2 FQGNSA. The CDR3 loop spans 13 amino acids. Written as DNA, the CDR3 is TGTGCCAGCAGCTTAGAGGGGGGGGCGGAGCTGTTTTTT. Its protein is CASSLEGGAELFF.

This chain connects TRBV7-9 to TRBJ1-5; 7 positions agree with TRBD1. J gave up 7 bases and V 4 bases, and 4 bases lay outside the gene matches. Germline values: CDR1 SEHNR, CDR2 FQNEAQ (reference sequence). The CDR3 has 13 amino acids. The CDR3, as DNA: TGTGCCAGCAGCTCGACAGGGTACCAGCCCCAGCATTTT. Protein product: CASSSTGYQPQHF. Combining the CDR3 with reference TRBV7-9 and TRBJ1-5 gives the whole variable domain DTGVSQNPRHKITKRGQNVTFRCDPISEHNRLYWYRQTLGQGPEFLTYFQNEAQLEKSRLLSDRFSAERPKGSFSTLEIQRTEQGDSAMYLCASSSTGYQPQHFGDGTRLSIL.

CDR3 in DNA: TGTGCCAGCAGCTTGGGCGGGGGGCGTGAAGCTTTCTTT. This encodes CASSLGGGREAFF. The V call is TRBV5-6, the J call TRBJ1-1; D possibly corresponds to TRBD1 (6 bases). The length of the CDR3 is 13 residues. Germline CDR1 SGHDT, CDR2 YYEEEE. Deletions cut 0 bases from V and 7 bases from J, with 10 bases between.

The chain has TRBV18 and TRBJ1-2, with 8 bases fitting TRBD1. CDR1 KGHSH and CDR2 LQKENI come from the germline V gene. The ends lost 3 bases at V and 6 bases at J; junction bases unmatched: 6. CDR3 length equals 14 residues. The CDR3 sequence: CASSPVTGVNGYTF. The CDR3, as DNA: TGTGCCAGCTCACCGGTGACAGGGGTGAATGGCTACACCTTC.

The chain links TRBV28 to TRBJ1-1; D perhaps matches TRBD1 (5 bases). The CDR3 covers 14 residues. The V and J ends lost 8 bases and 4 bases respectively, with 17 bases between them. Germline loops: CDR1 MDHEN, CDR2 SYDVKM. CDR3 nucleotides: TGTGCCAGCTCACCCCTTGGCGGGACCACTGAAGCTTTCTTT. The encoded protein is CASSPLGGTTEAFF.

V usage is TRBV9 and J usage is TRBJ2-3; 9 bases match TRBD2. Trimming cost V 4 bases and J 0 bases; bases outside gene matches: 6. CDR1 and CDR2 from the germline V gene are SGDLS and YYNGEE. There are 16 residues in the CDR3. CDR3 region: CASSTRLAASTDTQYF. The CDR3 nucleotides read TGTGCCAGCAGCACCCGACTAGCGGCTAGCACAGATACGCAGTATTTT. Filled out from reference TRBV9 and TRBJ2-3, the complete variable domain reads DSGVTQTPKHLITATGQRVTLRCSPRSGDLSVYWYQQSLDQGLQFLIQYYNGEERAKGNILERFSAQQFPDLHSELNLSSLELGDSALYFCASSTRLAASTDTQYFGPGTRLTVL.